Ten or more counts support the clone carrying this T cell receptor (beta chain). Its antigen is unknown. TCRdb ran MiXCR on the reads and lists one entry per CDR3 protein. The sample consists of approximately 730,000 distinct CDR3 sequences, 30% to 35% of them appearing once. The sample is drawn from a study of T cell repertoires in cytomegalovirus infection. On the study more broadly: Used in the study were CMV epitopes, some recently identified and HLA-C-restricted, others well-studied and HLA-B-restricted. Overall study results and limits: The study found HLA-C-restricted CMV-specific TCR beta clonotypes dominating the ex vivo response.

The CDR3 is made up of 15 amino acids. Germline V CDR1 and CDR2: SGHTA, FQGNSA. Deletions cut 3 bases from V and 1 base from J, with 10 bases between. The material was cultured PBMCs, obtained from culture after CMV antigen stimulation. The TCR sequence derives from a human donor in good health (CMV status not recorded). Some clones in this sample may be carry-over from other donors' samples. This chain connects TRBV7-2 to TRBJ1-5; tentative D call: TRBD1 (5 bases). CDR3 nucleotide sequence: TGTGCCAGCAGCTTGGAGGGGTCGAGCAATCAGCCCCAGCATTTT. This encodes CASSLEGSSNQPQHF. The variable domain in full, completed from reference TRBV7-2 and TRBJ1-5, reads GAGVSQSPSNKVTEKGKDVELRCDPISGHTALYWYRQSLGQGLEFLIYFQGNSAPDKSGLPSDRFSAERTGGSVSTLTIQRTQQEDSAVYLCASSLEGSSNQPQHFGDGTRLSIL.